The clone carrying this T cell receptor beta chain was recorded at least ten times. Generated by immunoSEQ multiplex PCR, the TCRdb table keeps only in-frame clones and is missing some. The sample lists over 250,000 clones, 85% to 90% occurring once. The sample comes from a study of blood T cell repertoires in COVID-19. For the study at large: Specimens from acute and convalescent COVID-19 originated in the United States, Italy and Spain. The analysed material was cDNA or gDNA that came from T cells, B-cell-depleted T cells, or PBMCs.

The CDR3 runs to 12 residues. V shed 3 bases and J 10 bases; nucleotides not matched to a gene: 3. Participants were aged 18 to 89 years from approximately 24 US areas. Membership in each cohort depended on participant-reported clinical history. This TCR was sampled from a woman younger than 30 who had recovered from COVID-19. The sequenced sample consisted of PBMCs or T cells enriched from blood (not recorded which). The J gene is TRBJ1-1, the V gene TRBV12-3 or TRBV12-4, with 9 bases aligning to TRBD1. The CDR3: CASSFGGQGAFF. CDR3 coding DNA: TGTGCCAGCAGTTTTGGGGGACAGGGAGCTTTCTTT.